This TCR beta chain was sequenced for a study of cytomegalovirus exposure and HLA in healthy donors. 13 Jbeta primers and 60 Vbeta primers were used for the PCR. Measured with immunoSEQ multiplex PCR; TCRdb has only the in-frame clones, and not every one. This table holds 150,000 to 200,000 clones, about four fifths found once. CDR3 length: 15 amino acids. CDR1 is MNHEY and CDR2 is SVGAGI in the germline V gene. With 6 bases removed from V and 2 bases from J, the gap between germline ends came to 16 bases. This clonotype was sampled from a boy aged 5-17 years in good health and CMV-seronegative. The specimen sequenced was PBMCs. The J gene is TRBJ1-2, the V gene TRBV6-5, with D possibly being TRBD1 (5 bases). The CDR3 here is CASRIKWTSNYGYTF. The CDR3 coding sequence is TGTGCCAGCAGGATCAAGTGGACAAGCAACTATGGCTACACCTTC.